Below are 27 T cell receptor beta chains sequenced from a single sample in a study of CD8 T cells in Susac syndrome. A quantity of about 0.5 to 1 ug RNA underwent reverse transcription using random hexamers. Via MiXCR, TCRdb re-called the immunoSEQ multiplex PCR reads, giving one row per CDR3 protein. The repertoire holds fewer than 250,000 distinct CDR3 sequences, 90% to 95% seen once, with 0.1% in the top ten. What was sequenced was CD4+ T cells from PBMCs. All receptors come from a human donor in good health.

This clonotype was recorded a few times. CDR3 residues: CASRGGVGETQYF. In DNA form, the CDR3 reads TGTGCCAGCAGGGGCGGGGTCGGAGAGACCCAGTACTTC. The chain has TRBV6-5 and TRBJ2-5, with D maybe TRBD2 (6 bases). The CDR3 is 13 residues long. V gave up 6 bases and J gave up 4 bases, with 12 bases separating them. CDR1 is MNHEY, CDR2 SVGAGI, per germline.

V usage is TRBV7-2 and J usage is TRBJ2-6; no definite D call. The CDR3 sequence is 16 residues long. Trimming cost V 2 bases and J 0 bases, with 8 bases left between them. CDR1 is SGHTA, CDR2 FQGNSA, per germline. The CDR3 reads CASSLSTSSGANVLTF. The CDR3, as DNA: TGTGCCAGCAGCTTAAGTACGTCCTCTGGGGCCAACGTCCTGACTTTC.

CDR3 sequence reads: CASTAGQGIIGGYTF. In nucleotides, the CDR3 is TGTGCCAGCACTGCGGGACAGGGAATTATTGGTGGCTACACCTTC. The rearrangement uses TRBV28 and TRBJ1-2; TRBD1 matches at 9 bases. The germline gives CDR1 MDHEN, CDR2 SYDVKM. Unmatched junction bases numbered 13, after V lost 7 bases and J lost 7 bases. The CDR3 spans 15 residues.

CDR3 DNA sequence: TGTGCCAGCAGCATCGGACAGAGCTTAATCGGTGACGAGCAGTACTTC. It encodes CASSIGQSLIGDEQYF. The chain links TRBV5-6 to TRBJ2-7; D is perhaps TRBD1 (6 bases). Germline lookup yields CDR1 SGHDT and CDR2 YYEEEE. The CDR3 is 16 residues long. The germline V and J ends were trimmed by 4 bases and 5 bases, with 22 bases remaining between them.

The chain links TRBV29-1 to TRBJ2-2; no clear D gene. CDR1 SQVTM and CDR2 ANQGSEA come from the germline V gene. With 1 base removed from V and 5 bases from J, the gap between germline ends came to 5 bases. The CDR3 covers 12 residues. CDR3 amino acids: CSVEGGTGELFF. CDR3 coding DNA: TGCAGCGTTGAAGGGGGTACCGGGGAGCTGTTTTTT.

The genes are TRBV7-8 and TRBJ1-4, with a possible D match to TRBD1 (5 bases). This CDR3 is 14 amino acids long. Trimming stripped 5 bases from V and 4 bases from J, with 11 bases between. In germline, CDR1 is SGHVS, CDR2 FQNEAQ. The CDR3 DNA is TGTGCCAGCAGCCAAGGGGATTATAATGAAAAACTGTTTTTT. It is translated as CASSQGDYNEKLFF.

J is TRBJ1-3 and V is TRBV12-5, with TRBD1 as a possible D gene (6 bases). CDR3 length equals 14 residues. The germline V and J ends were trimmed by 0 bases and 9 bases, with 12 bases remaining between them. Germline CDR1 and CDR2: LGHNT and FRNRAP. The CDR3 reads CASGLVPDSGTIYF. The CDR3 DNA follows: TGTGCTAGTGGTTTGGTACCGGACAGCGGCACCATATATTTT. Full variable domain (outside the CDR3, taken from reference TRBV12-5 and TRBJ1-3): DARVTQTPRHKVTEMGQEVTMRCQPILGHNTVFWYRQTMMQGLELLAYFRNRAPLDDSGMPKDRFSAEMPDATLATLKIQPSEPRDSAVYFCASGLVPDSGTIYFGEGSWLTVV.

The gene calls are TRBV6-6 and TRBJ1-2; D is unclear. The CDR3 sequence is 13 residues long. The V end was cut by 1 base, the J end by 10 bases, with 13 bases between. Germline loops: CDR1 MNHNY, CDR2 SVGAGI (reference sequence). The CDR3 here is CASSYYGGIDYTF. The CDR3 DNA reads as TGTGCCAGCAGTTACTACGGCGGTATTGACTACACCTTC.

The chain recombines TRBV7-9 with TRBJ2-1; 8 bases fit TRBD2. Trimming took 2 bases from V and 0 from J; bases not matched to a gene: 9. Germline CDR1 reads SEHNR; CDR2 reads FQNEAQ (reference sequence). This CDR3 spans 18 amino acids. The CDR3 loop is CASSLYGLAGPSYNEQFF. The DNA of the CDR3 is TGTGCCAGCAGCTTATACGGGCTAGCGGGTCCCTCCTACAATGAGCAGTTCTTC.

The chain joins TRBV5-1 to TRBJ1-2; 8 nucleotides match TRBD1. CDR1 is SGHRS and CDR2 is YFSETQ in the germline V gene. CDR3 length: 14 residues. V gave up 5 bases and J gave up 5 bases; unmatched junction bases: 8. The CDR3 loop reads CASSTGQGQYGYTF. CDR3 coding DNA: TGCGCCAGCAGTACAGGACAGGGTCAATATGGCTACACCTTC.

This chain's CDR3 is CASSLVANYGYTF. The CDR3 DNA reads as TGTGCCAGCAGTCTCGTGGCTAACTATGGCTACACCTTC. The chain recombines TRBV27 with TRBJ1-2; D remains unclear. The CDR3 is made up of 13 amino acids. Germline CDR1 is MNHEY and CDR2 is SMNVEV (reference sequence). Trimming took off 5 bases at V and 0 bases at J, with 7 bases between the two ends.

This sequence joins TRBV11-2 and TRBJ2-1, with 8 nucleotides matching TRBD2. J was trimmed by 8 bases and V by 5 bases; bases with no gene match: 14. This CDR3 comprises 16 residues. Germline values: CDR1 SGHAT, CDR2 FQNNGV. The CDR3 protein is CASSPRLAKPLDEQFF. CDR3 in DNA: TGTGCCAGCAGCCCCCGACTAGCGAAACCTCTCGATGAGCAGTTCTTC.

V is TRBV2 and J is TRBJ1-5; D is unclear. This CDR3 contains 14 residues. Trimming cost V 6 bases and J 2 bases, with 11 bases left between them. Germline V gene data show CDR1 as SNHLY and CDR2 as FYNNEI. DNA for the CDR3: TGTGCCAGCAGCCCCCGGGTGGGCAATCAGCCCCAGCATTTT. This translates into CASSPRVGNQPQHF.

The DNA of the CDR3 is TGTGCCAGCAGATATAAGGGGTCCTACGAGCAGTACGTC. It encodes CASRYKGSYEQYV. V and J are TRBV5-4 and TRBJ2-7, with D maybe TRBD1 (5 bases). Germline-derived CDR1 and CDR2 are SGHNT and YYREEE (reference sequence). The CDR3 extends over 13 amino acids. V was shortened by 5 bases and J by 1 base, with 10 bases between the two germline ends.

DNA of the CDR3: TGTGCCAGCAGCAGGGGCAGAAATTCACCCCTCCACTTT. Amino acids: CASSRGRNSPLHF. The rearrangement uses TRBV5-4 and TRBJ1-6, with a weak D call TRBD1 (5 bases). The germline V and J ends were trimmed by 4 bases and 7 bases, with 9 bases remaining between them. The CDR3 has 13 residues. Germline CDR1 SGHNT, CDR2 YYREEE (reference sequence).

CDR3: CASITGFGGYTF. The CDR3, as DNA: TGTGCCAGCATCACAGGGTTTGGAGGCTACACCTTC. The J gene is TRBJ1-2, the V gene TRBV28; tentatively, D is TRBD1 (6 bases). Trimming shortened V by 7 bases and J by 8 bases, and 14 bases separated the two germline ends. The CDR3 sequence is 12 residues long. The germline CDR1 and CDR2 sequences are MDHEN and SYDVKM.

This chain uses TRBV29-1 with TRBJ2-1; D is possibly TRBD1 or TRBD2 (5 bases each). Trimming stripped 1 base from V and 0 bases from J, with 7 bases between. CDR1 and CDR2 (germline): SQVTM, ANQGSEA. There are 14 residues in the CDR3. CDR3 nucleotides: TGCAGCGTTGAAGGGGGACGCTCCTACAATGAGCAGTTCTTC. As protein: CSVEGGRSYNEQFF.

The rearrangement links TRBV27 to TRBJ1-5, with D maybe TRBD1 (5 bases). Trimming left V 8 bases short and J 5 bases short, with 16 bases between. The CDR3 has 14 amino acids. Per the germline V gene, CDR1 is MNHEY and CDR2 is SMNVEV (reference sequence). The CDR3 spells CASGWGRKYQPQHF. CDR3 in DNA: TGTGCCAGCGGCTGGGGGAGGAAGTATCAGCCCCAGCATTTT.

J is TRBJ1-2 and V is TRBV4-1; D not certain. CDR3 length: 13 amino acids. Germline CDR1 is MGHRA and CDR2 is YSYEKL. Trimming cost V 6 bases and J 2 bases, with 10 bases left between them. The CDR3: CASSLSRNYGYTF. For the CDR3, the DNA is TGCGCCAGCAGTCTGAGTAGGAACTATGGCTACACCTTC.

V is TRBV30 and J is TRBJ2-2; maybe TRBD1 (6 bases). Germline assignment: CDR1 GTSNPN and CDR2 SVGIG (reference sequence). The ends were cut back, 4 bases at V and 6 bases at J, with 12 bases in the middle. This CDR3 comprises 13 residues. The CDR3 loop reads CAWNEQGSGELFF. The CDR3 DNA reads as TGTGCCTGGAACGAACAGGGCTCCGGGGAGCTGTTTTTT.

DNA for the CDR3: TGTGCCAGCAGTTCTCGGGGGGAGGCAGATACGCAGTATTTT. This sequence encodes CASSSRGEADTQYF. The genes are TRBV6-6 and TRBJ2-3; 7 positions agree with TRBD2. Germline V gene lookup returns CDR1 MNHNY and CDR2 SVGAGI (reference sequence). V shed 4 bases and J 4 bases; nucleotides not matched to a gene: 5. This CDR3 region has 14 residues.

The V call is TRBV6-6, the J call TRBJ1-5; no definite D call. This CDR3 is 12 amino acids long. CDR1 and CDR2 from the germline V gene are MNHNY and SVGAGI (reference sequence). Trimming left V 6 bases short and J 7 bases short, with 10 bases between. The DNA for the CDR3 is TGTGCCAGCAGAGCGGTAGGCCAGCCCCAGCATTTT. Its protein product is CASRAVGQPQHF.

The gene calls are TRBV20-1 and TRBJ2-3; 13 bases align to TRBD2. Per germline, CDR1 DFQATT and CDR2 SNEGSKA (reference sequence). The length of the CDR3 is 14 residues. V gave up 6 bases and J gave up 5 bases; unmatched junction bases: 5. This chain's CDR3 is CSAKLAGGLDTQYF. The CDR3 DNA reads as TGCAGTGCAAAACTAGCGGGGGGGTTAGATACGCAGTATTTT.

In this sample, this clonotype turned up once. Here the CDR3 DNA reads TGTGCCAGTAGTTCGGTAATAGGATCACCCCTCCACTTT. Its protein product is CASSSVIGSPLHF. The rearrangement links TRBV19 to TRBJ1-6; D is uncertain. Between the trimmed V and J ends, which lost 5 bases and 10 bases, there was a span of 12 bases. In germline, CDR1 is LNHDA, CDR2 SQIVND (reference sequence). This CDR3 is 13 amino acids long.

This clonotype was observed a few times. The rearrangement uses TRBV12-3 or TRBV12-4 and TRBJ2-4, with 8 bases that match TRBD1. This CDR3 region has 14 residues. The ends lost 9 bases at V and 3 bases at J; junction bases unmatched: 7. CDR3: CASRGDRLKNIQYF. The DNA for the CDR3 is TGTGCCAGTAGAGGGGACAGGCTCAAAAACATTCAGTACTTC.

The chain couples TRBV5-1 to TRBJ2-5; tentatively, D is TRBD2 (7 bases). Germline V gene data show CDR1 as SGHRS and CDR2 as YFSETQ. The CDR3 sequence is 15 residues long. With 0 bases removed from V and 4 bases from J, the gap between germline ends came to 13 bases. CDR3 residues: CASSLEGGTRETQYF. As DNA, the CDR3 is TGCGCCAGCAGCTTGGAGGGGGGGACGAGAGAGACCCAGTACTTC.

V usage is TRBV29-1 and J usage is TRBJ1-1; maybe TRBD1 (6 bases). CDR1 is SQVTM and CDR2 is ANQGSEA in the germline V gene. The CDR3 loop spans 13 amino acids. V lost 5 bases to trimming and J lost 5 bases, with 15 bases between them. In DNA, the CDR3 is TGCAGCGTTCACGGGGGCCGAGGGACTGAAGCTTTCTTT. Translation: CSVHGGRGTEAFF.